This T cell receptor (beta chain) is drawn from a study of identifying expanded T cells in peripheral blood. For this clone: As yet, its antigen is unknown.

V lost 0 bases, J lost 6 bases, and 12 bases lay in between. Germline V gives CDR1 SGHNT, CDR2 YYREEE (reference sequence). The CDR3 extends over 15 amino acids. Data came from immunoSEQ multiplex PCR; TCRdb stores just in-frame clones and leaves some out. The table includes 85,000 to 100,000 clones, approximately 90% detected once. Study findings and constraints: About 1.2 clones differed between technical replicates, versus 16.4 and 19 over time. Across healthy donors, higher total template counts meant significantly greater approximately two-week count variance.

Healthy donors had no documented immune events, such as infections, while sampled. The sequenced sample consisted of blood. The source of this sequence is a person aged 18-69 years in good health. The chain carries TRBV5-4 and TRBJ2-2; D perhaps matches TRBD1 (5 bases). The CDR3: CASSLGLGEAGELFF. The CDR3 bases are TGTGCCAGCAGCTTGGGGTTAGGGGAAGCCGGGGAGCTGTTTTTT.